A selection of T cell receptor beta chains follows, all from one sample in a study of control samples from healthy donors and cancer patients. Clones were sequenced by immunoSEQ multiplex PCR, and TCRdb holds only the in-frame ones, with some missing. The repertoire includes about 70,000 clones, roughly 84% of them detected once, and about 26% sits in the top ten. The sequenced sample was blood. The receptor set was obtained from a man aged 45-65 years in good health. The CDR3 runs from the conserved cysteine through the conserved F or W. A D gene is named only where the DNA matches it firmly. Size values are once, few and many counts, or a class for expanded clones, and some rows have none.

V gene: TRBV7-3
clone size: .
J gene: TRBJ2-2
D gene: TRBD1
CDR3 DNA: TGTGCCAGCAGTCCTCGGGACAGGGGGCGGGCGGGGGAGCTGTTTTTT
CDR3 protein: CASSPRDRGRAGELFF

V gene: TRBV5-1
clone size: .
J gene: TRBJ2-3
D gene: .
CDR3 DNA: TGCGCCAGCAGCTTGGCGAGCGGGCCCTATCGCACAGATACGCAGTATTTT
CDR3 protein: CASSLASGPYRTDTQYF

V gene: TRBV11-2
clone size: .
J gene: TRBJ2-5
D gene: .
CDR3 DNA: TGTGCCAGCAGCTCAGCGACCTCAGGGACCCAGTACTTC
CDR3 protein: CASSSATSGTQYF

V gene: TRBV5-4
clone size: .
J gene: TRBJ2-5
D gene: TRBD2
CDR3 DNA: TGTGCCAGCAGCTTGGCAGTGTTGGGACTAGATCAAGAGACCCAGTACTTC
CDR3 protein: CASSLAVLGLDQETQYF

V gene: TRBV2
clone size: once
J gene: TRBJ1-1
D gene: .
CDR3 DNA: TGTGCCAGCACTAAACAGGGAGAAGCTTTCTTT
CDR3 protein: CASTKQGEAFF

V gene: TRBV15
clone size: .
J gene: TRBJ1-4
D gene: .
CDR3 DNA: TGTGCCACCAGCAGAGAAATAGGACAGCTTAATGAAAAACTGTTTTTT
CDR3 protein: CATSREIGQLNEKLFF

V gene: TRBV5-6
clone size: .
J gene: TRBJ2-1
D gene: TRBD1
CDR3 DNA: TGTGCCAGCAGCCGCGACAGGGGGCCGGGAAATGAGCAGTTCTTC
CDR3 protein: CASSRDRGPGNEQFF

V gene: TRBV30
clone size: .
J gene: TRBJ1-6
D gene: .
CDR3 DNA: TGTGCCTGGAGTGTCGGTCCGGTAAATTCACCCCTCCACTTT
CDR3 protein: CAWSVGPVNSPLHF

V gene: TRBV5-3
clone size: .
J gene: TRBJ2-3
D gene: .
CDR3 DNA: TGTGCCAGAAGCTTTTCTCTAAGCACAGATACGCAGTATTTT
CDR3 protein: CARSFSLSTDTQYF

V gene: TRBV5-4
clone size: .
J gene: TRBJ1-2
D gene: .
CDR3 DNA: TGTGCCAGCAGCTTGGCGCAGCCCCTCCAGAACTATGGCTACACCTTC
CDR3 protein: CASSLAQPLQNYGYTF

V gene: TRBV29-1
clone size: .
J gene: TRBJ1-5
D gene: .
CDR3 DNA: TGCAGCGTTTTGGATAGCAATCAGCCCCAGCATTTT
CDR3 protein: CSVLDSNQPQHF

V gene: TRBV10-3
clone size: .
J gene: TRBJ1-2
D gene: .
CDR3 DNA: TGTGCCATCAGCTCCCAACCCCGCTATGGCTACACCTTC
CDR3 protein: CAISSQPRYGYTF

V gene: TRBV7-2
clone size: .
J gene: TRBJ2-7
D gene: .
CDR3 DNA: TGTGCCAGCAGCTTAGTGCGGACACGCTACGAGCAGTACTTC
CDR3 protein: CASSLVRTRYEQYF

V gene: TRBV5-5
clone size: .
J gene: TRBJ1-1
D gene: TRBD1
CDR3 DNA: TGTGCCAGCAGCCTCCCTGGGACAGGGGGTAAGAATGAAGCTTTCTTT
CDR3 protein: CASSLPGTGGKNEAFF

V gene: TRBV27
clone size: few
J gene: TRBJ1-5
D gene: .
CDR3 DNA: TGTGCCAGCAGTCGGAGGAGCAATCAGCCCCAGCATTTT
CDR3 protein: CASSRRSNQPQHF

V gene: TRBV5-1
clone size: once
J gene: TRBJ2-5
D gene: .
CDR3 DNA: TGCGCCAGCAGCTTCGGGTCCCAAGAGACCCAGTACTTC
CDR3 protein: CASSFGSQETQYF

V gene: TRBV15
clone size: .
J gene: TRBJ1-1
D gene: .
CDR3 DNA: TGTGCCACCAGCACATCGAACACTGAAGCTTTCTTT
CDR3 protein: CATSTSNTEAFF

V gene: TRBV6-2/TRBV6-3
clone size: few
J gene: TRBJ1-1
D gene: .
CDR3 DNA: TGTGCCAGCAGTTACTCGGGTCCACCGCCTGAAGCTTTCTTT
CDR3 protein: CASSYSGPPPEAFF

V gene: TRBV2
clone size: .
J gene: TRBJ2-1
D gene: .
CDR3 DNA: TGTGCCAGCAGCGTCGAGGGGACAAATGAGCAGTTCTTC
CDR3 protein: CASSVEGTNEQFF

V gene: TRBV7-2
clone size: .
J gene: TRBJ1-4
D gene: .
CDR3 DNA: TGTGCCAGCAGCTATTCAGGGAGGGGGGATGAAAAACTGTTTTTT
CDR3 protein: CASSYSGRGDEKLFF

V gene: TRBV6-4
clone size: .
J gene: TRBJ1-2
D gene: TRBD1
CDR3 DNA: TGTGCCAGCAGCGACACAGGGGAGAGGGGCTACACCTTC
CDR3 protein: CASSDTGERGYTF

V gene: TRBV18
clone size: .
J gene: TRBJ1-6
D gene: .
CDR3 DNA: TGTGCCAGCTCAGCGGGGGGCTCCTATAATTCACCCCTCCACTTT
CDR3 protein: CASSAGGSYNSPLHF

V gene: TRBV24-1
clone size: .
J gene: TRBJ1-1
D gene: TRBD1
CDR3 DNA: TGTGCCACCAAAGGGACAGTGAACACTGAAGCTTTCTTT
CDR3 protein: CATKGTVNTEAFF

V gene: TRBV9
clone size: .
J gene: TRBJ2-1
D gene: .
CDR3 DNA: TGTGCCAGCAGCGATAGGGTAGGGCAGTTCTTC
CDR3 protein: CASSDRVGQFF